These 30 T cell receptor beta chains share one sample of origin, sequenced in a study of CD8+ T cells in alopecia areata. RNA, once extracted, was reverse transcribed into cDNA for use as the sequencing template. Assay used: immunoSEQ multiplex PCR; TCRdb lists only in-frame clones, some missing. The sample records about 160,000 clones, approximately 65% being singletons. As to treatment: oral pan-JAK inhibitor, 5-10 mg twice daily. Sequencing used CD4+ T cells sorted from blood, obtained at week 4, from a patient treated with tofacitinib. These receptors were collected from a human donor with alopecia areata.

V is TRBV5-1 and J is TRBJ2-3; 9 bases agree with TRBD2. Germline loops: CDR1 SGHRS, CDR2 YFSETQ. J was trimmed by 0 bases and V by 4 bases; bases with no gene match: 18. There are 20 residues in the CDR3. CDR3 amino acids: CASSQTGDSGGIRSTDTQYF. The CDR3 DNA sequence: TGCGCCAGCAGCCAAACCGGAGACAGCGGGGGGATTCGAAGCACAGATACGCAGTATTTT. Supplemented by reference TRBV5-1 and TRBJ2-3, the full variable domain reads KAGVTQTPRYLIKTRGQQVTLSCSPISGHRSVSWYQQTPGQGLQFLFEYFSETQRNKGNFPGRFSGRQFSNSRSEMNVSTLELGDSALYLCASSQTGDSGGIRSTDTQYFGPGTRLTVL.

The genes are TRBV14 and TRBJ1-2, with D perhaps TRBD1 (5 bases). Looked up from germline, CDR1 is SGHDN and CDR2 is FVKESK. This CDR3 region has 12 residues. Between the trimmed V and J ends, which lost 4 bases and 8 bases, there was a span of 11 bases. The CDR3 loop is CASSRRGEGYTF. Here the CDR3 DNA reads TGTGCCAGCAGCCGGAGAGGGGAAGGCTACACCTTC.

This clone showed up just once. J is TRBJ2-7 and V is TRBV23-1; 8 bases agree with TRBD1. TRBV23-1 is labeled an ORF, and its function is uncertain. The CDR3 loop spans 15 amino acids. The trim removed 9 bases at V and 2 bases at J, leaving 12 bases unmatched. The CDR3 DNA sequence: TGCGCCAGGAGACACACAGGGGGAAGAACCTACGAGCAGTACTTC. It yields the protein CARRHTGGRTYEQYF.

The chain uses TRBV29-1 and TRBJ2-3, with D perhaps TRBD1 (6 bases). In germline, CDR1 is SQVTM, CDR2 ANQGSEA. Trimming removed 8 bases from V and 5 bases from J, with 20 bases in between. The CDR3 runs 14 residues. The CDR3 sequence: CSPWDLGRGDTQYF. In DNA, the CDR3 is TGCAGCCCCTGGGACCTAGGCAGGGGAGATACGCAGTATTTT.

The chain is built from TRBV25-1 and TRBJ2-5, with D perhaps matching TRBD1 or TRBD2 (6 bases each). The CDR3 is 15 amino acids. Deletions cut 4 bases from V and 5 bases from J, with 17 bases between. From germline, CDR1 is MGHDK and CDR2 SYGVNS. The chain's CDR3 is CASSGARGALETQYF. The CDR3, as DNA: TGTGCCAGCAGTGGGGCTAGGGGGGCCCTGGAGACCCAGTACTTC.

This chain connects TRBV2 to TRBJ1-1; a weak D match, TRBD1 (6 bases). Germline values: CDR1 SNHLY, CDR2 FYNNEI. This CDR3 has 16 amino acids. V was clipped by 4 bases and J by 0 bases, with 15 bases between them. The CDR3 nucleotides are TGTGCCAGCAGTGCCTTCACAGGGACCATGAACACTGAAGCTTTCTTT. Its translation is CASSAFTGTMNTEAFF.

CDR3 in DNA: TGTGCCAGCAGCTTGGACTTTGCAGGTTCACCCCTCCACTTT. Its protein product is CASSLDFAGSPLHF. The J gene is TRBJ1-6, the V gene TRBV9; no clear D gene. This CDR3 region has 14 residues. Germline CDR1 is SGDLS and CDR2 is YYNGEE. The ends were cut back, 4 bases at V and 9 bases at J, with 14 bases in the middle.

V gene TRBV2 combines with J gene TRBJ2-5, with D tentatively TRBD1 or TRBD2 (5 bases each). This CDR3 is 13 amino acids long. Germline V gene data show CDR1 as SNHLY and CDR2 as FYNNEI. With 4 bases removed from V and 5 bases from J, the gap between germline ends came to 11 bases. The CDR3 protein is CASSAGTGETQYF. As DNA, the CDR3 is TGTGCCAGCAGTGCGGGGACGGGGGAGACCCAGTACTTC.

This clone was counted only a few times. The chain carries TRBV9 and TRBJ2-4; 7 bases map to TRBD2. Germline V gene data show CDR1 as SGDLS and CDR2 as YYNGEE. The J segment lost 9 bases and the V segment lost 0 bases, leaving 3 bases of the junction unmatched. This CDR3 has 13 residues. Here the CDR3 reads CASSVAGGGIQYF. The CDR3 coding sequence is TGTGCCAGCAGCGTAGCGGGGGGTGGCATTCAGTACTTC.

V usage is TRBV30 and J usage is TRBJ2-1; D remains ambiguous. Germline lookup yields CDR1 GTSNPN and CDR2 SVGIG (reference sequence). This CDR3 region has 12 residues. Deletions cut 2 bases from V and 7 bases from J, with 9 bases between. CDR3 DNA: TGTGCCTGGAGTATAATGGGGAATGAGCAGTTCTTC. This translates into CAWSIMGNEQFF.

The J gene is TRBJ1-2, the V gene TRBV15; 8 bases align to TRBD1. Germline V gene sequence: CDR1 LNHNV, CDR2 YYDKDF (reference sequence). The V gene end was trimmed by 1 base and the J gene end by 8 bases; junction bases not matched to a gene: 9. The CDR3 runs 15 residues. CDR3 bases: TGTGCCACCAGCAGAGCCCCTTTGGACAGGGACGGCTACACCTTC. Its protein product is CATSRAPLDRDGYTF.

CDR3 loop: CASRDTGLGGYTF. As DNA, the CDR3 is TGTGCCAGCAGGGATACAGGGTTGGGAGGCTACACCTTC. The chain joins TRBV6-5 to TRBJ1-2, with D maybe TRBD1 (6 bases). CDR1 and CDR2 (germline): MNHEY, SVGAGI. This CDR3 is 13 amino acids long. With 6 bases removed from V and 8 bases from J, the gap between germline ends came to 16 bases.

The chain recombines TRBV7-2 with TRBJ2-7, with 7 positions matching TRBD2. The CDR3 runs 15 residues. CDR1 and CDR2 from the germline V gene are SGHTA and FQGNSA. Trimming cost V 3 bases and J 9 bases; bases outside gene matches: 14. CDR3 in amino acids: CASSLASGIDLRQYF. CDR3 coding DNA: TGTGCCAGCAGCTTGGCGAGCGGGATAGATCTTCGGCAGTACTTC.

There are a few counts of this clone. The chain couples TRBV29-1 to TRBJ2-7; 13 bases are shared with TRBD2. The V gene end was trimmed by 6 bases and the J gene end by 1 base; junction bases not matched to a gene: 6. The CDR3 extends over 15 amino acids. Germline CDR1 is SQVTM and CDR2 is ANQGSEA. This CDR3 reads CSVGGLAGVSYEQYF. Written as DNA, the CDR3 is TGCAGCGTGGGAGGACTAGCGGGGGTGTCCTACGAGCAGTACTTC.

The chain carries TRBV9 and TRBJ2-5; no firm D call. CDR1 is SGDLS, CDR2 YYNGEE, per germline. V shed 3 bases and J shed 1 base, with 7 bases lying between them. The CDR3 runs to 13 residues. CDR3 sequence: CASSAGPQETQYF. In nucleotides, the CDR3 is TGTGCCAGCAGCGCCGGGCCCCAAGAGACCCAGTACTTC.

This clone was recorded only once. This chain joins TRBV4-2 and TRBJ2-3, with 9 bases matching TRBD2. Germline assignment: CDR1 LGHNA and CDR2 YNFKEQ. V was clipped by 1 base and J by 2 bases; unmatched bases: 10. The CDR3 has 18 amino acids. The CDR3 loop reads CASSQAFGASGDTDTQYF. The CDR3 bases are TGTGCCAGCAGCCAAGCATTCGGGGCTAGCGGGGACACAGATACGCAGTATTTT.

CDR3 nucleotide sequence: TGTGCCTGGACCAAGGACAGGGCACATCAGCCCCAGCATTTT. Translating gives CAWTKDRAHQPQHF. V and J are TRBV30 and TRBJ1-5, with 8 bases matching TRBD1. This CDR3 spans 14 amino acids. Unmatched junction bases numbered 7, after V lost 4 bases and J lost 5 bases. Looked up from germline, CDR1 is GTSNPN and CDR2 is SVGIG (reference sequence).

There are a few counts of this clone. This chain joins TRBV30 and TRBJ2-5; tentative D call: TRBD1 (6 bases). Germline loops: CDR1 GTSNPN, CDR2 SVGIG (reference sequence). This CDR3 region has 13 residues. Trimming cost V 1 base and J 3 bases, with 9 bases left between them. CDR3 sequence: CAWSATGEETQYF. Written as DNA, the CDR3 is TGTGCCTGGAGTGCGACAGGAGAAGAGACCCAGTACTTC.

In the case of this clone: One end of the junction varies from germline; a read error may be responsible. The CDR3 DNA reads as TGTGCCAGCAGAAACGCCCCGTCCGGACAGAACGAGCGGTACTTC. This encodes CASRNAPSGQNERYF. V and J are TRBV6-5 and TRBJ2-7; D may be TRBD1 (6 bases). There are 15 residues in the CDR3. Germline CDR1 MNHEY, CDR2 SVGAGI.

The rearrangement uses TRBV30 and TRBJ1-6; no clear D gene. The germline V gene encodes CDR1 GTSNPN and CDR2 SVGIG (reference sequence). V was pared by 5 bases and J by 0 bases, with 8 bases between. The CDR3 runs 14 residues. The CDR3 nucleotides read TGTGCCTGGGAACCCAGCTCCTATAATTCACCCCTCCACTTT. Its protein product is CAWEPSSYNSPLHF. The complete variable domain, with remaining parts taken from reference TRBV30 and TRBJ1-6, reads SQTIHQWPATLVQPVGSPLSLECTVEGTSNPNLYWYRQAAGRGLQLLFYSVGIGQISSEVPQNLSASRPQDRQFILSSKKLLLSDSGFYLCAWEPSSYNSPLHFGNGTRLTVT.

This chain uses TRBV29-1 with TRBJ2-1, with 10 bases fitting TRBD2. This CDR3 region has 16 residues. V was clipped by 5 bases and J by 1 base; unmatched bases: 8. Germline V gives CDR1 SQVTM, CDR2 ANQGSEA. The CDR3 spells CSVLLAGAMSYNEQFF. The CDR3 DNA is TGCAGCGTTCTCCTAGCGGGGGCTATGTCCTACAATGAGCAGTTCTTC.

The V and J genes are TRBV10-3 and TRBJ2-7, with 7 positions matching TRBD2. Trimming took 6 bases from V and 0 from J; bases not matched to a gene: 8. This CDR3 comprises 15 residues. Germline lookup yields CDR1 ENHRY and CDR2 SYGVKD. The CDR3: CAISRGDGGSYEQYF. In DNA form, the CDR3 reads TGTGCCATCAGCCGGGGGGACGGTGGCTCCTACGAGCAGTACTTC.

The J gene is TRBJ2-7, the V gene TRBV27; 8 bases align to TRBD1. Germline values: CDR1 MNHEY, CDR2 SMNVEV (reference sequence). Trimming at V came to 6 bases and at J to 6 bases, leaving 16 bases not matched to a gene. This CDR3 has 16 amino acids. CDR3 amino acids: CASSLSPFDRGGEQYF. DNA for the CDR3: TGTGCCAGCAGCCTATCCCCTTTCGACAGGGGTGGCGAGCAGTACTTC.

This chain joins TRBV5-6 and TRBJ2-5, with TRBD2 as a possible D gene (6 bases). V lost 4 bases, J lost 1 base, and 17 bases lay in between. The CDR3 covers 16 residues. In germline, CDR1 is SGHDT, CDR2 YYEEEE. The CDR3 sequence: CASSPRLSGFQETQYF. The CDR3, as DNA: TGTGCCAGCAGCCCGAGGCTAAGCGGGTTCCAAGAGACCCAGTACTTC.

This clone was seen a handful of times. This CDR3 is CAIRAEYNEQFF. The CDR3, as DNA: TGTGCCATCAGAGCGGAATACAATGAGCAGTTCTTC. The J gene is TRBJ2-1, the V gene TRBV10-3; maybe TRBD2 (5 bases). V gave up 6 bases and J gave up 4 bases, with 7 bases separating them. CDR3 length equals 12 residues. CDR1 is ENHRY and CDR2 is SYGVKD in the germline V gene.

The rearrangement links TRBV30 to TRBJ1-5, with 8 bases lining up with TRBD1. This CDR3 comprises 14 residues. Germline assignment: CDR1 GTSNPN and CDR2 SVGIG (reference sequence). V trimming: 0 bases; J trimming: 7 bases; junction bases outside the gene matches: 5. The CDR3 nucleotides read TGTGCCTGGAGTGTGGAGACAGGGGAACAGCCCCAGCATTTT. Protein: CAWSVETGEQPQHF.

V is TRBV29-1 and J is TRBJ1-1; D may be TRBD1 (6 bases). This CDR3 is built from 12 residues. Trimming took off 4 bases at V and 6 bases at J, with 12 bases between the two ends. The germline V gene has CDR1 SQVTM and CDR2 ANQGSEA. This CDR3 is CSVAQGQSEAFF. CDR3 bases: TGCAGCGTTGCCCAAGGACAGTCTGAAGCTTTCTTT.

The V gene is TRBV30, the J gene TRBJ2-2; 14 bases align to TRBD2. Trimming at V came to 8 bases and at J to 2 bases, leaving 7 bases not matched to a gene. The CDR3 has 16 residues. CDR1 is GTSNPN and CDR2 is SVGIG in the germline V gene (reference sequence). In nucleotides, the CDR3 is TGTGCCCAAGGACTAGCGGGGGGTCTTAACACCGGGGAGCTGTTTTTT. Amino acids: CAQGLAGGLNTGELFF.

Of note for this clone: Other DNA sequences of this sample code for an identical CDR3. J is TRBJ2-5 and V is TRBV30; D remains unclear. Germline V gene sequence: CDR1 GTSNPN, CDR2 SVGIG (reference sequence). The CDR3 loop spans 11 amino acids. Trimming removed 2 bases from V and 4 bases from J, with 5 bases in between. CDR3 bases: TGTGCCTGGAGTCCCCTAGAGACCCAGTACTTC. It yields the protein CAWSPLETQYF.

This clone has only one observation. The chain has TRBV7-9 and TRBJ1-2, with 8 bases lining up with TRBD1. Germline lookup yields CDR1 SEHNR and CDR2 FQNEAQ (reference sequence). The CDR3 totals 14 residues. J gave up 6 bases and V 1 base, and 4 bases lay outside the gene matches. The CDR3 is CASSLVSGGDGYTF. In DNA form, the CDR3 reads TGTGCCAGCAGCTTAGTGTCAGGGGGCGATGGCTACACCTTC.